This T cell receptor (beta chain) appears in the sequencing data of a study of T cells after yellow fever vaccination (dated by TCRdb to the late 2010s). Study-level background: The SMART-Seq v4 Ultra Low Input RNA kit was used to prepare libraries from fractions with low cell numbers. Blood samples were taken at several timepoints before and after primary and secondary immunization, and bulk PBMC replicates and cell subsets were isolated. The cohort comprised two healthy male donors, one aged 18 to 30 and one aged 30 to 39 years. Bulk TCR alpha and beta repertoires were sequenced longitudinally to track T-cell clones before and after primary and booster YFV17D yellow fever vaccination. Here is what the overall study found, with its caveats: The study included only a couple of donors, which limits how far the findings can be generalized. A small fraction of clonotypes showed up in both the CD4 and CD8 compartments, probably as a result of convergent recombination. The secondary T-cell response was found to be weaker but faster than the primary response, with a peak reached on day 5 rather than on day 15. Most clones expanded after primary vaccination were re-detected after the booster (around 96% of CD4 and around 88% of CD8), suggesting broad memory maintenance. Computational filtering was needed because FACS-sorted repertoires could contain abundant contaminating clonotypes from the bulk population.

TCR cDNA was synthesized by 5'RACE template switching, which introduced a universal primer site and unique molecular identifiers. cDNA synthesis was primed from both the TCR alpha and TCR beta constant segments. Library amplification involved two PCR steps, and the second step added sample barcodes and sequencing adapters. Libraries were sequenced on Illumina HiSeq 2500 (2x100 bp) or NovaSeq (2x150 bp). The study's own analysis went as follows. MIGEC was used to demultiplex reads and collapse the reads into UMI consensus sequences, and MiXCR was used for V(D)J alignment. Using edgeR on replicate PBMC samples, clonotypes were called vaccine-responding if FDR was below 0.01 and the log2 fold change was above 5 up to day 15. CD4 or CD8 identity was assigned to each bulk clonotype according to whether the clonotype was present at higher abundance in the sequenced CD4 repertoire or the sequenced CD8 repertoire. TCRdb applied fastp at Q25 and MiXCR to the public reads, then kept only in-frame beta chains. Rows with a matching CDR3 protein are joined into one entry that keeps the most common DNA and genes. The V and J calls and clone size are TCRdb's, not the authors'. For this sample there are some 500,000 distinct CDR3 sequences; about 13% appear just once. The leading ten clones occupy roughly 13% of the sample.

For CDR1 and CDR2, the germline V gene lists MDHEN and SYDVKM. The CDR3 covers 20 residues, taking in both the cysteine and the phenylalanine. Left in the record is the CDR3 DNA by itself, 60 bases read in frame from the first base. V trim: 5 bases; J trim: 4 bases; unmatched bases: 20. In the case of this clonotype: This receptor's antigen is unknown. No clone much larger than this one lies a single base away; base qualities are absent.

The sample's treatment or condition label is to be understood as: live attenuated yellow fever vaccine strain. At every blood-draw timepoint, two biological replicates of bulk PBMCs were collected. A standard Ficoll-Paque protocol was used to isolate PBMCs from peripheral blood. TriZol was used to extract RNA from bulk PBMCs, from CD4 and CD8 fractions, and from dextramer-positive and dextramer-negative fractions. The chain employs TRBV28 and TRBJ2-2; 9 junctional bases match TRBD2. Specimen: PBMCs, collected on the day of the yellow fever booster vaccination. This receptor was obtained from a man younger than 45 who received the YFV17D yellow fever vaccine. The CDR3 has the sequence CASSGLIVAGGPRSTGELFF. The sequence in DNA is TGTGCCAGCAGTGGCCTCATTGTCGCGGGAGGGCCTAGGTCCACCGGGGAGCTGTTTTTT.